Listed here are 7 T cell receptor beta chains from one sample, sequenced in a study of monozygotic twins with inflammatory bowel disease. TCRdb reworked the 5' RACE reads into one entry per CDR3 protein, no DNA. Across about 160,000 distinct CDR3 sequences, the top ten clones capture roughly 2.6% of the sample. Specimen: blood. These TCRs come from a human donor with ulcerative colitis or Crohn's disease, or a healthy co-twin of an affected twin (not recorded which).

The V call is TRBV6-1, the J call TRBJ1-6; TCRdb gives TRBD1 as the D gene, but with no DNA this cannot be confirmed. CDR3 length: 13 residues. The germline V gene has CDR1 MNHNS and CDR2 SASEGT. CDR3 residues: CASSDRENSPLHF.

V gene TRBV6-1 combines with J gene TRBJ2-6. The length of the CDR3 is 15 residues. The germline V gene encodes CDR1 MNHNS and CDR2 SASEGT. The CDR3 spells CASSHEESGANVLTF.

The chain joins TRBV29-1 to TRBJ2-1. Germline-derived CDR1 and CDR2 are SQVTM and ANQGSEA. This CDR3 region has 12 residues. CDR3 in amino acids: CSVVAVNNEQFF.

The gene calls are TRBV2 and TRBJ2-1. There are 15 residues in the CDR3. Looked up from germline, CDR1 is SNHLY and CDR2 is FYNNEI. The CDR3 protein is CASRPSYASYNEQFF.

V is TRBV6-1 and J is TRBJ1-6. Germline V gene lookup returns CDR1 MNHNS and CDR2 SASEGT. This CDR3 spans 13 amino acids. The CDR3 protein is CASSETQEDPLHF.

The genes are TRBV19 and TRBJ2-1; TCRdb's D gene call, TRBD2, goes unchecked for lack of DNA. Germline V CDR1 and CDR2: LNHDA, SQIVND (reference sequence). This CDR3 is 19 amino acids long. Here the CDR3 reads CASSTGTRGVMGLYNEQFF.

This clonotype is classed as medium-sized by frequency. Here the CDR3 reads CSARGAGGPINEQFF. The rearrangement joins TRBV20-1 to TRBJ2-1; TCRdb's D call, TRBD1, is unchecked because there is no DNA. This CDR3 region has 15 residues. Germline CDR1 reads DFQATT; CDR2 reads SNEGSKA (reference sequence).